This T cell receptor (beta chain) was sequenced for a study of T cells in Graves' hyperthyroidism and ophthalmopathy. A word on this clonotype: The antigen is not known.

This CDR3 region has 15 residues. V trimming: 4 bases; J trimming: 5 bases; junction bases outside the gene matches: 6. The germline gives CDR1 SGHRS, CDR2 YFSETQ. The diagnoses drew upon clinical symptoms, serum thyroxine and TRAb, thyroid ultrasound and orbital computed tomography. Amplified TCR beta CDR3 regions derived from RNA transcripts. A set of HTBI primers served as the primers for a first-round RT-PCR of the TCR CDR3. TCRdb re-called the multiplex PCR reads with MiXCR, one entry per CDR3 protein. The table lists hundreds of thousands of distinct CDR3 sequences, 15% to 17% of them singletons. Notes on the study in general: By a 13 V-J model, ophthalmopathy was set apart from stable hyperthyroidism. Most thyroid clonotypes with frequency above 0.001 were detected in blood.

The receptor was derived from a woman aged 18-29 years with Graves' hyperthyroidism. Sequenced sample: blood. V gene TRBV5-1 combines with J gene TRBJ2-2; 9 nucleotides match TRBD1. The CDR3 spells CASSVQGADTGELFF. The CDR3 coding sequence is TGCGCCAGCAGCGTACAGGGGGCGGATACCGGGGAGCTGTTTTTT.